A selection of T cell receptor beta chains follows, all from one sample in a study of cytomegalovirus exposure and HLA in healthy donors. The method was immunoSEQ multiplex PCR; TCRdb's version includes in-frame clones alone and lacks a portion of them. This sample yields about 110,000 clones, of which 78% are seen a single time; around 1.3% belongs to the top ten. Sequencing used PBMCs. Receptors were obtained from a woman in her twenties or thirties in good health and CMV-seronegative. Each CDR3 is given without its conserved first and last residue.

TRBV7-8	TRBJ2-7	ASSLGAGTSYEQY
TRBV30	TRBJ2-7	AWTDFYEQY
TRBV2	TRBJ1-2	ASMEDSGAWKYGYT
TRBV30	TRBJ1-5	ASSTVGNQPQH
TRBV10-3	TRBJ2-3	AIRGTSGRNTDTQY
TRBV7-9	TRBJ1-5	ASSLPRWNRVNQPQH
TRBV30	TRBJ2-7	AWAGTAYEQY
TRBV10-3	TRBJ2-1	AISAGISYNEQF
TRBV9	TRBJ2-7	ASSPQVLGEQY
TRBV5-6	TRBJ2-7	ASSLEAGVNEQY